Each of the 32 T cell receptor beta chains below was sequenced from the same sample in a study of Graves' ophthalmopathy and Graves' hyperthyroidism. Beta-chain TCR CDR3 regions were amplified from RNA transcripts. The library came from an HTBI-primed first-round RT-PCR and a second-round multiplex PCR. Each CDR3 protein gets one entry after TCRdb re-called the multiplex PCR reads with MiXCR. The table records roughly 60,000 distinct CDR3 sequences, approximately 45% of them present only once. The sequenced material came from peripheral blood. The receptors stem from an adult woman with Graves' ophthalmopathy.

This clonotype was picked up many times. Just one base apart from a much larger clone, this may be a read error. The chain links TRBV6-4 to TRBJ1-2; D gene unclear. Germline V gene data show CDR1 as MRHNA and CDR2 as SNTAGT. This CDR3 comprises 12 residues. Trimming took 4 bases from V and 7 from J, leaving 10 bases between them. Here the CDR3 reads CASSGPAGGYTF. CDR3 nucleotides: TGTGCCAGCAGTGGTCCAGCGGGTGGCTACACCTTC.

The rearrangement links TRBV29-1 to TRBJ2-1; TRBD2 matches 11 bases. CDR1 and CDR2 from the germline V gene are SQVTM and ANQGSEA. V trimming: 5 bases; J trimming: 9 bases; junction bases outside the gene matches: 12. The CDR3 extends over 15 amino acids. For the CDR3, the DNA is TGCAGCGTTACTAGCGGGAGAGCTTCGCGGGGTGAGCAGTTCTTC. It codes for CSVTSGRASRGEQFF.

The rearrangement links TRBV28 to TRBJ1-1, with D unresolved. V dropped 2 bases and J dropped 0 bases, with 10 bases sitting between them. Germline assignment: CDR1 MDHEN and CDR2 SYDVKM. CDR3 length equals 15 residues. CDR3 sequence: CASSLIERMNTEAFF. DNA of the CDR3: TGTGCCAGCAGTTTAATTGAGAGAATGAACACTGAAGCTTTCTTT.

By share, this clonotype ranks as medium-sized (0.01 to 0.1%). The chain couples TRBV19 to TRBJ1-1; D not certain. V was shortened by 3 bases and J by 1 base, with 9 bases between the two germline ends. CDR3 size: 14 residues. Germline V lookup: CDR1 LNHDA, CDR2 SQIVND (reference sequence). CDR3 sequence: CASSIGRGNTEAFF. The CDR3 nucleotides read TGTGCCAGTAGTATTGGACGGGGGAACACTGAAGCTTTCTTT.

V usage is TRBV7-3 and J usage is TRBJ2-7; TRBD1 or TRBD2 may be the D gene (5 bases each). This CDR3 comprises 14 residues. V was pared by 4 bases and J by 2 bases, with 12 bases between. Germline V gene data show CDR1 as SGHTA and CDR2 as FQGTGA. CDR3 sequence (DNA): TGTGCCAGCAGCTACCGAAGGGGACCCTACGAGCAGTACTTC. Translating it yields CASSYRRGPYEQYF.

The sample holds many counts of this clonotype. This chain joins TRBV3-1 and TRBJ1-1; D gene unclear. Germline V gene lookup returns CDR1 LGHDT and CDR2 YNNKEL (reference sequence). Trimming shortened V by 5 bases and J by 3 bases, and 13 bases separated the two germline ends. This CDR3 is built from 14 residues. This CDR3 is CASSSGPYYTEAFF. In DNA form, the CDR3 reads TGTGCCAGCAGCTCGGGTCCCTACTACACTGAAGCTTTCTTT.

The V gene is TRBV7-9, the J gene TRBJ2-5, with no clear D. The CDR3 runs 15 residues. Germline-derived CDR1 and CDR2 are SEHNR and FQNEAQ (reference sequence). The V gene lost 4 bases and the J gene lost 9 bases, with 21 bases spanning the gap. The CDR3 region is CASSSTQATNQPQYF. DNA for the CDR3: TGTGCCAGCAGCTCAACTCAAGCAACCAATCAGCCCCAGTACTTC. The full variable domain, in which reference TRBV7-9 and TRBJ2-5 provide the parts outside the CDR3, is DTGVSQNPRHKITKRGQNVTFRCDPISEHNRLYWYRQTLGQGPEFLTYFQNEAQLEKSRLLSDRFSAERPKGSFSTLEIQRTEQGDSAMYLCASSSTQATNQPQYFGPGTRLLVL.

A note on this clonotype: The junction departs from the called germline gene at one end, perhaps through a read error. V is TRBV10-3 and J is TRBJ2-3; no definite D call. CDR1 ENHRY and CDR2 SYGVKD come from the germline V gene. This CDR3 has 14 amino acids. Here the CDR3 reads CASSDNGPTDTQYF. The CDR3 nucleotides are TGTGCCAGCAGTGACAACGGGCCCACAGATACGCAGTATTTT.

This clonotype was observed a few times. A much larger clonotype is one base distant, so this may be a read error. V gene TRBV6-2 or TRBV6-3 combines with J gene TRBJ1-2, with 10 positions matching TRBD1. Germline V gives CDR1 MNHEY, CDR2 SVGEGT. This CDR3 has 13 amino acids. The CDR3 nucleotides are TGTGCCAGCAGAGCCGGGACAGGGGTCGGCTACGCCTTC. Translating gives CASRAGTGVGYAF.

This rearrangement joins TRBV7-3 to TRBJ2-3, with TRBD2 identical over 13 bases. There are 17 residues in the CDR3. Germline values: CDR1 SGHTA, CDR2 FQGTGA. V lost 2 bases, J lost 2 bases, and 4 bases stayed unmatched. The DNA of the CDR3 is TGTGCCAGCAGCTTACTGGGGACTAGCGGGATCACAGATACGCAGTATTTT. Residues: CASSLLGTSGITDTQYF.

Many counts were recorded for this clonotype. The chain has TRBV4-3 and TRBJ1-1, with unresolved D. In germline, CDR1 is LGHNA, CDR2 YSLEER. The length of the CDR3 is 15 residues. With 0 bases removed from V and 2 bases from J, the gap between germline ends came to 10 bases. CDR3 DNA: TGCGCCAGCAGCCAAGATGCCCAGCAAAACACTGAAGCTTTCTTT. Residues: CASSQDAQQNTEAFF.

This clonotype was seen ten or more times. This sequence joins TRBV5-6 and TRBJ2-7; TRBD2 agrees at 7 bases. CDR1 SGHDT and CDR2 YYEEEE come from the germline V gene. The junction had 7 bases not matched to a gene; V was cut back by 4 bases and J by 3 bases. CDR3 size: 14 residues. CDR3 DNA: TGTGCCAGCAGCGGGGGGGGGAACTACTACGAGCAGTACTTC. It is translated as CASSGGGNYYEQYF.

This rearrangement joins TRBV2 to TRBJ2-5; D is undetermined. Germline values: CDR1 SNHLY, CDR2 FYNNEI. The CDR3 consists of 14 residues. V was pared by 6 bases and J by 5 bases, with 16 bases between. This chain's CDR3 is CASRSSLSQETQYF. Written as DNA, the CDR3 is TGTGCCAGCAGAAGTAGTCTCTCCCAGGAGACCCAGTACTTC.

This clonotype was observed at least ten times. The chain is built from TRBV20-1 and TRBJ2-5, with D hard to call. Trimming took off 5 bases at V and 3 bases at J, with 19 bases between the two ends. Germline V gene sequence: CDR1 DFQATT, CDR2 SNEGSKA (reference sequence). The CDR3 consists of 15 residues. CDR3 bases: TGCAGTGCTCCCCGGACGGATCTATTAGAAGAGACCCAGTACTTC. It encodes CSAPRTDLLEETQYF.

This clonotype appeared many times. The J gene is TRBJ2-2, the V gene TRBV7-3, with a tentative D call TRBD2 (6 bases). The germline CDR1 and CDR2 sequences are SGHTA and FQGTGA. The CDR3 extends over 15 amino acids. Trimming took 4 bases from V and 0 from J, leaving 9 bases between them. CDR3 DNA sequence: TGTGCCAGCAGCTCCCGGGGGACGAACACCGGGGAGCTGTTTTTT. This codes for CASSSRGTNTGELFF.

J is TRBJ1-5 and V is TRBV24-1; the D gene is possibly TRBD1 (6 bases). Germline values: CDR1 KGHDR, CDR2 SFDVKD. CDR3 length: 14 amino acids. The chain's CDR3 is CARQEWSGNQPQHF. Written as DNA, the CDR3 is TGTGCTAGACAGGAATGGTCTGGCAATCAGCCCCAGCATTTT.

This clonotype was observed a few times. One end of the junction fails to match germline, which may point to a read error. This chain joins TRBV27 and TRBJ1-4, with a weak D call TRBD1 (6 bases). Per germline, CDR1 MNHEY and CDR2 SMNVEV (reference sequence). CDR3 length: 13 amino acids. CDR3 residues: CANRTAFNEELFF. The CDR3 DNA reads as TGTGCCAACCGGACAGCTTTTAATGAAGAACTGTTTTTT. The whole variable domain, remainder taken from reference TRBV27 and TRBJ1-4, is EAQVTQNPRYLITVTGKKLTVTCSQNMNHEYMSWYRQDPGLGLRQIYYSMNVEVTDKGDVPEGYKVSRKEKRNFPLILESPSPNQTSLYFCANRTAFNEELFFGSGTQLSVL.

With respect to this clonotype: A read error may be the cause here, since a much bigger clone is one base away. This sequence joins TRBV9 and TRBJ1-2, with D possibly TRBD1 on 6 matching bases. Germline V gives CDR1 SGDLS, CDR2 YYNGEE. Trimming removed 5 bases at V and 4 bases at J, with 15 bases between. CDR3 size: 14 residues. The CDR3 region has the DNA TGTGCCAGCAGTTTAGCACAGGGAGCCTATGGCTACACCTTC. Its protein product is CASSLAQGAYGYTF.

CDR3 sequence reads: CASNPGQGANVLTF. For the CDR3, the DNA is TGTGCCAGCAACCCAGGACAGGGGGCCAACGTCCTGACTTTC. This sequence joins TRBV6-6 and TRBJ2-6; the D gene is possibly TRBD1 (6 bases). Trimming left V 7 bases short and J 4 bases short, with 11 bases between. Per germline, CDR1 MNHNY and CDR2 SVGAGI (reference sequence). The CDR3 is 14 residues long.

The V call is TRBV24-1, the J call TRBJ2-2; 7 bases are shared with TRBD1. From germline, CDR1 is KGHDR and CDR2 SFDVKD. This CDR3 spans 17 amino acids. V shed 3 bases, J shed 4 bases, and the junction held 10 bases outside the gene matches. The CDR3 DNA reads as TGTGCCACCAGTGATGATGCAGGGGGAGAGACCACCGGGGAGCTGTTTTTT. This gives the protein CATSDDAGGETTGELFF.

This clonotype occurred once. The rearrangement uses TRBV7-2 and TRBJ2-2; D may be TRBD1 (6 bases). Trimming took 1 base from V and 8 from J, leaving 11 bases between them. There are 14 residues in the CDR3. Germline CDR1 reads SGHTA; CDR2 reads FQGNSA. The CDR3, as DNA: TGTGCCAGCAGCTTAGTAGGGGGTCAGGGGGAGCTGTTTTTT. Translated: CASSLVGGQGELFF.

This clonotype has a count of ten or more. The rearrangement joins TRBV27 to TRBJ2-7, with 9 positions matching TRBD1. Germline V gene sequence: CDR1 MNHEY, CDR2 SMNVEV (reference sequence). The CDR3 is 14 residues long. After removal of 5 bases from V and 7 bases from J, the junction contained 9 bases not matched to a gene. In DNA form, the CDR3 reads TGTGCCAGCAGTGAGACAGGGGGACGAGGGGAGCAGTACTTC. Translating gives CASSETGGRGEQYF.

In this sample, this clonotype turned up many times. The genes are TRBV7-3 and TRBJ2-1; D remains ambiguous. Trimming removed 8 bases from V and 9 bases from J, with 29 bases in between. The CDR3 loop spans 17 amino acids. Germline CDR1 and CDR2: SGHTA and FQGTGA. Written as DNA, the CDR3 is TGTGCCAGCGGCCCCTCTGGCGGTCGAAACCCCACCAGTGAGCAGTTCTTC. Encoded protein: CASGPSGGRNPTSEQFF.

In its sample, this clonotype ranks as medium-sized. CDR3 in amino acids: CASSENTGMYGYTF. Here the CDR3 DNA reads TGTGCCAGCAGTGAAAATACAGGTATGTATGGCTACACCTTC. V is TRBV25-1 and J is TRBJ1-2; tentatively, D is TRBD1 (5 bases). The germline gives CDR1 MGHDK, CDR2 SYGVNS. V was shortened by 2 bases and J by 5 bases, with 12 bases between the two germline ends. The CDR3 extends over 14 amino acids.

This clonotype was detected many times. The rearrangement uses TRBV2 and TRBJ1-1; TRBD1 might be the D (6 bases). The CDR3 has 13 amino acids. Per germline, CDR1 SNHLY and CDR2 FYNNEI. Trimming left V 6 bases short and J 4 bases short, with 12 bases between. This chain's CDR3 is CASRLDRSTEAFF. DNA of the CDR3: TGTGCCAGCAGACTAGACAGGTCCACTGAAGCTTTCTTT. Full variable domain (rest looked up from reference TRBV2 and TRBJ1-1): EPEVTQTPSHQVTQMGQEVILRCVPISNHLYFYWYRQILGQKVEFLVSFYNNEISEKSEIFDDQFSVERPDGSNFTLKIRSTKLEDSAMYFCASRLDRSTEAFFGQGTRLTVV.

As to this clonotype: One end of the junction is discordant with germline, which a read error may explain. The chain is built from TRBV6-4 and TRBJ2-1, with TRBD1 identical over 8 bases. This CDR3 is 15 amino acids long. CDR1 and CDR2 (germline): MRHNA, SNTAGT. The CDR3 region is CASGDQPDRGSEQFF. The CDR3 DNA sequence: TGTGCCAGCGGTGACCAACCCGACAGGGGCAGTGAGCAGTTCTTC.

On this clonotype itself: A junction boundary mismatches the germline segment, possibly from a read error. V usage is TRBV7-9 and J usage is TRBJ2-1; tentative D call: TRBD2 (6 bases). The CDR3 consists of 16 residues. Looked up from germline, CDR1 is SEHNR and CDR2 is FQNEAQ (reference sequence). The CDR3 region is CASSPHPRVGGNEQSF. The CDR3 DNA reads TGTGCCAGCAGCCCCCACCCGCGAGTGGGAGGCAATGAGCAGTCCTTC.

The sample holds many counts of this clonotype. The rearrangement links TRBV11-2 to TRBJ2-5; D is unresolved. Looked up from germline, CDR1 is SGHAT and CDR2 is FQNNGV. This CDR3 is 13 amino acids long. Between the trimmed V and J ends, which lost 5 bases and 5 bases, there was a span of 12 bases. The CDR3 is CASSLLPGETQYF. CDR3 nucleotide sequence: TGTGCCAGCAGCCTATTACCCGGGGAGACCCAGTACTTC.

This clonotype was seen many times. The CDR3 bases are TGTGCCAGTAGTGGGCTAGAGGGATCTCAGCCCCAGCATTTT. Amino acids: CASSGLEGSQPQHF. The chain joins TRBV19 to TRBJ1-5; D unresolved. The CDR3 is 14 residues long. CDR1 LNHDA and CDR2 SQIVND come from the germline V gene (reference sequence). Trimming cost V 5 bases and J 6 bases, with 14 bases left between them.

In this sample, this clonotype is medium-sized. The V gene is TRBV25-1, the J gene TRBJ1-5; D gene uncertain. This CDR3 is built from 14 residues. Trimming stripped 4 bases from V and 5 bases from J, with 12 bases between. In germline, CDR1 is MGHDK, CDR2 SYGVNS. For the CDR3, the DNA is TGTGCCAGCAGTGGGCCAGACGAGGATCAGCCCCAGCATTTT. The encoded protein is CASSGPDEDQPQHF.

The CDR3 loop reads CASSPQSPSSGTYNEQFF. The DNA for the CDR3 is TGTGCCAGCAGTCCCCAATCCCCGTCTAGCGGGACCTACAATGAGCAGTTCTTC. The rearrangement uses TRBV25-1 and TRBJ2-1; 9 bases are shared with TRBD2. The CDR3 is 18 amino acids. The trim removed 5 bases at V and 2 bases at J, leaving 13 bases unmatched. Germline assignment: CDR1 MGHDK and CDR2 SYGVNS.

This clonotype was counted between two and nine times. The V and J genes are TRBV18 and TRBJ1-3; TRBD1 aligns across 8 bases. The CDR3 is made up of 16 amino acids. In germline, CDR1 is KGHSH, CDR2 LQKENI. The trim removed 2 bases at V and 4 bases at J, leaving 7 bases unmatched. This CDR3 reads CASSPRQGAEGNTIYF. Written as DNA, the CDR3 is TGTGCCAGCTCACCAAGGCAGGGGGCCGAAGGAAACACCATATATTTT.